This T cell receptor (beta chain) was observed in a study of shared clonotypes between healthy human individuals. This CDR3 is built from 17 residues. Germline CDR1 SEHNR, CDR2 FQNEAQ (reference sequence). V was clipped by 4 bases and J by 7 bases; unmatched bases: 13. Repertoires were generated with immunoSEQ multiplex PCR, while TCRdb's copy carries only in-frame clones and drops some. This sample has some 2,100,000 clones, with roughly 91% found just once. As defined, naive CD8 cells were CD45RO-negative and positively selected for CCR7, with terminally differentiated effector memory CD45RA+ cells excluded.

This receptor was taken from a man aged 18 to 29 in good health. Some clones in this sample may be carry-over from other donors' samples. This chain links TRBV7-9 with TRBJ2-1; 10 bases agree with TRBD2. Sample: naive CD8+ T cells from PBMCs. Here the CDR3 DNA reads TGTGCCAGCAGCTATAGCCCTAATAAGCGGGAGGGTAATGAGCAGTTCTTC. Its protein is CASSYSPNKREGNEQFF.